This T cell receptor (beta chain) was found in a study of blood T cell repertoires in COVID-19. Study-level background: The study drew acute and convalescent COVID-19 samples from the United States, Italy and Spain. Sources were T cells, B-cell-depleted T cells, or PBMCs; the material itself was cDNA or gDNA.

Original analysis: Estimates of nucleated cell counts were drawn from the amplification of reference gene primers. Clones were read by immunoSEQ multiplex PCR, and TCRdb kept only the in-frame ones, dropping some. The V and J calls and clone size were taken over from that table, and D and trimming were inferred from the DNA. In the table there are 110,000 or so clones, roughly 82% of which are singletons. Trimming removed 5 bases from V and 4 bases from J, with 12 bases in between. Germline assignment: CDR1 PRHDT and CDR2 FYEKMQ (reference sequence). This CDR3 spans 14 amino acids. The clonotype originates from a human donor in a cohort sampled during active COVID-19. The rearrangement links TRBV13 to TRBJ1-3; TRBD1 is a possible D gene (6 bases). Sequencing was carried out using peripheral blood. The CDR3 sequence is CASSPQGIGNTIYF. The CDR3 DNA sequence: TGTGCCAGCAGCCCACAGGGAATCGGAAACACCATATATTTT.